This is a list of T cell receptor beta chains from one sample in a study of T cell responses to AZD1222 COVID-19 vaccine. Measured with immunoSEQ multiplex PCR; TCRdb has only the in-frame clones, and not every one. The sample shows over 120,000 clones, about 93% of them seen only once. Sequences were derived from peripheral blood, sampled on day 0 of AZD1222 vaccination. The receptors here all came from an adult in good health. CDR3s leave out the opening cysteine and the closing phenylalanine or tryptophan. Fields, in order: J gene, V gene, CDR3 protein.

j_call: TRBJ2-3
v_call: TRBV5-4
cdr3_aa: ASSARSGRDTQY

j_call: TRBJ2-7
v_call: TRBV28
cdr3_aa: ASSLGSYYEQY

j_call: TRBJ1-2
v_call: TRBV6-5
cdr3_aa: ASSYLQGSPLDGYT

j_call: TRBJ2-7
v_call: TRBV5-1
cdr3_aa: ASSLAVRGYEQY

j_call: TRBJ2-7
v_call: TRBV28
cdr3_aa: ASSTPQGPLSEQY

j_call: TRBJ2-7
v_call: TRBV29-1
cdr3_aa: SVAVSSYEQY

j_call: TRBJ2-5
v_call: TRBV2
cdr3_aa: ASSEYPQETQY

j_call: TRBJ1-2
v_call: TRBV24-1
cdr3_aa: ATSDSDRNYGYT

j_call: TRBJ1-1
v_call: TRBV5-1
cdr3_aa: ASSLNGPAYEAF

j_call: TRBJ1-2
v_call: TRBV28
cdr3_aa: ASYPGKLGYT